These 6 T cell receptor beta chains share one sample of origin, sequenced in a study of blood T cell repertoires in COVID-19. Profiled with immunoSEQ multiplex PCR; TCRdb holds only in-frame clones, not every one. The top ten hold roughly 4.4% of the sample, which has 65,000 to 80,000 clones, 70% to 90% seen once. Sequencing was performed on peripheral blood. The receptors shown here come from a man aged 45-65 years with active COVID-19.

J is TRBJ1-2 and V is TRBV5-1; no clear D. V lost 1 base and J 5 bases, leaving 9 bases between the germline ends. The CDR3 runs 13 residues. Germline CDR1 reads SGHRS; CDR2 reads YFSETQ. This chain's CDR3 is CASSLTDGYGYTF. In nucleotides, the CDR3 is TGCGCCAGCAGCTTGACAGATGGGTATGGCTACACCTTC.

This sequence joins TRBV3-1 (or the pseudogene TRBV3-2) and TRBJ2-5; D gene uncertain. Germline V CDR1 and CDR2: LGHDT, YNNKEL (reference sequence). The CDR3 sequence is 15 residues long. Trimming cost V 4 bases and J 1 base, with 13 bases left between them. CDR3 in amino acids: CASSPTSQSQETQYF. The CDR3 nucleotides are TGTGCCAGCAGCCCGACATCCCAGTCCCAAGAGACCCAGTACTTC.

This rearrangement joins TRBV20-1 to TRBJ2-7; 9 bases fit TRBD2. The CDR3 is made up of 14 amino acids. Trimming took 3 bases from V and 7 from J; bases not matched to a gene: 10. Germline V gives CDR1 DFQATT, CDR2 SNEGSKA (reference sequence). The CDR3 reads CSASVGGGAWEQYF. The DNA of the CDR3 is TGCAGTGCTAGTGTTGGCGGGGGGGCTTGGGAGCAGTACTTC.

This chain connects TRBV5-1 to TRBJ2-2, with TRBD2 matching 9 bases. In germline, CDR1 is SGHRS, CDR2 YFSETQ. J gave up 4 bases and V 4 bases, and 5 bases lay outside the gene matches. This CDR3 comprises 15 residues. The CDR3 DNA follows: TGCGCCAGCAGCGCGGGGGGGCCGGGCACCGGGGAGCTGTTTTTT. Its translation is CASSAGGPGTGELFF. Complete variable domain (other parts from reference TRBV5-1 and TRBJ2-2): KAGVTQTPRYLIKTRGQQVTLSCSPISGHRSVSWYQQTPGQGLQFLFEYFSETQRNKGNFPGRFSGRQFSNSRSEMNVSTLELGDSALYLCASSAGGPGTGELFFGEGSRLTVL.

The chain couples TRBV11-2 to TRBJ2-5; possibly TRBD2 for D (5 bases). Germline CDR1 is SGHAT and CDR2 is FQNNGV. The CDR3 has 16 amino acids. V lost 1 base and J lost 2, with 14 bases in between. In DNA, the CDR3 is TGTGCCAGCAGCTTAGGAGCTAGCCCCCTACAAGAGACCCAGTACTTC. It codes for CASSLGASPLQETQYF. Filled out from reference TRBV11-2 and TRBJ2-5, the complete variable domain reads EAGVAQSPRYKIIEKRQSVAFWCNPISGHATLYWYQQILGQGPKLLIQFQNNGVVDDSQLPKDRFSAERLKGVDSTLKIQPAKLEDSAVYLCASSLGASPLQETQYFGPGTRLLVL.

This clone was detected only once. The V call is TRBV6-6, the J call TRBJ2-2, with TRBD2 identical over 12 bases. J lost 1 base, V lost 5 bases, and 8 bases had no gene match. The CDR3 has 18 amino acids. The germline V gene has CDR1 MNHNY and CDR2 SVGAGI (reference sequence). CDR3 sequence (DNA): TGTGCCAGCAGTCCACAGCCGGGACTAGCGGGGAACACCGGGGAGCTGTTTTTT. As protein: CASSPQPGLAGNTGELFF.